This entry lists 19 T cell receptor beta chains sequenced from one sample in a study of cytomegalovirus exposure and HLA in healthy donors. The PCR used 60 Vbeta and 13 Jbeta primers. The protocol was immunoSEQ multiplex PCR, while the TCRdb copy is restricted to in-frame clones and leaves out a portion. The table includes fewer than 150,000 clones, about four fifths detected once. The sequencing input was PBMCs. The receptors were sampled from a male donor in good health and CMV-seronegative.

This clone was observed a few times. The V and J genes are TRBV14 and TRBJ1-2, with 9 bases matching TRBD1. Trimming removed 5 bases from V and 4 bases from J; junction bases left unmatched: 2. CDR3 length: 13 residues. CDR1 is SGHDN and CDR2 is FVKESK in the germline V gene. CDR3 sequence (DNA): TGTGCCAGCAGCGTGGGACAGGGCTATGGCTACACCTTC. Protein sequence: CASSVGQGYGYTF.

The chain is built from TRBV18 and TRBJ1-2; D call uncertain. The germline V gene encodes CDR1 KGHSH and CDR2 LQKENI. CDR3 size: 15 residues. Trimming stripped 5 bases from V and 4 bases from J, with 17 bases between. CDR3 in amino acids: CASSTSSRDLYGYTF. The CDR3 DNA reads as TGTGCCAGCTCAACTAGTTCCCGGGATCTCTATGGCTACACCTTC.

In DNA, the CDR3 is TGCGCCAGCAGCTTGGGGACAGCGAGCAATCAGCCCCAGCATTTT. Amino acids: CASSLGTASNQPQHF. The chain is built from TRBV5-1 and TRBJ1-5; tentatively, D is TRBD1 (6 bases). Germline V gene sequence: CDR1 SGHRS, CDR2 YFSETQ. There are 15 residues in the CDR3. Trimming pared 0 bases from V and 1 base from J, leaving 8 bases between.

This chain joins TRBV4-3 and TRBJ2-5, with TRBD2 matching over 7 bases. Germline V gene sequence: CDR1 LGHNA, CDR2 YSLEER. The CDR3 runs to 13 residues. Losses at the gene ends were 0 bases for V and 11 bases for J; bases not matched to a gene: 6. CDR3 bases: TGCGCCAGCAGCCAAGAGGTGAGGCGGGAGCAGTACTTC. It is translated as CASSQEVRREQYF.

The V gene is TRBV27, the J gene TRBJ1-4; 11 bases fit TRBD1. With V trimmed by 2 bases and J by 1 base, 6 bases remained unmatched. The germline V gene encodes CDR1 MNHEY and CDR2 SMNVEV (reference sequence). The CDR3 consists of 18 residues. CDR3 sequence (DNA): TGTGCCAGCAGTTTAGCCGGACAGGGGGCGCGAACTAATGAAAAACTGTTTTTT. It yields the protein CASSLAGQGARTNEKLFF.

This chain uses TRBV2 with TRBJ1-2; D remains unclear. CDR1 and CDR2 (germline): SNHLY, FYNNEI. The CDR3 totals 13 residues. V lost 6 bases, J lost 2 bases, and 10 bases lay in between. This CDR3 is CASREIQNYGYTF. The CDR3, as DNA: TGTGCCAGCAGGGAGATCCAGAACTATGGCTACACCTTC.

The V call is TRBV7-9, the J call TRBJ1-1, with D perhaps TRBD1 (6 bases). The length of the CDR3 is 13 residues. Trimming shortened V by 8 bases and J by 3 bases, and 13 bases separated the two germline ends. Germline CDR1 and CDR2: SEHNR and FQNEAQ (reference sequence). The CDR3 sequence: CASHREGYTEAFF. Written as DNA, the CDR3 is TGTGCCAGCCACAGGGAGGGGTACACTGAAGCTTTCTTT. The full variable domain, completed using reference TRBV7-9 and TRBJ1-1, is DTGVSQNPRHKITKRGQNVTFRCDPISEHNRLYWYRQTLGQGPEFLTYFQNEAQLEKSRLLSDRFSAERPKGSFSTLEIQRTEQGDSAMYLCASHREGYTEAFFGQGTRLTVV.

The V gene is TRBV4-1, the J gene TRBJ2-1; D gene uncertain. Germline-derived CDR1 and CDR2 are MGHRA and YSYEKL. With 4 bases removed from V and 3 bases from J, the gap between germline ends came to 4 bases. The CDR3 sequence is 12 residues long. The CDR3 reads CASSPSYNEQFF. As DNA, the CDR3 is TGCGCCAGCAGCCCTAGCTACAATGAGCAGTTCTTC.

This sequence joins TRBV7-2 and TRBJ2-1; no clear D gene. This CDR3 region has 15 residues. CDR1 is SGHTA and CDR2 is FQGNSA in the germline V gene. V was clipped by 5 bases and J by 0 bases, with 11 bases between them. CDR3 sequence reads: CASSLSSASYNEQFF. As DNA, the CDR3 is TGTGCCAGCAGCCTTAGCAGCGCCTCCTACAATGAGCAGTTCTTC.

V is TRBV6-1 and J is TRBJ1-5, with TRBD1 identical over 9 bases. The CDR3 has 19 residues. Germline CDR1 reads MNHNS; CDR2 reads SASEGT. The V segment lost 4 bases and the J segment 2 bases; nucleotides outside the gene matches: 15. CDR3 in DNA: TGTGCCAGCAGTGGATTTCCGGGACAGGGAAGTTTTGGCAATCAGCCCCAGCATTTT. Its protein product is CASSGFPGQGSFGNQPQHF.

This chain uses TRBV6-1 with TRBJ2-1; 10 bases fit TRBD1. Trimming removed 4 bases from V and 9 bases from J; junction bases left unmatched: 15. The CDR3 consists of 17 residues. Germline V gene data show CDR1 as MNHNS and CDR2 as SASEGT. The CDR3 DNA reads TGTGCCAGCAGTGTAATTGGTGGGGACAGGGGACGGGGTGAGCAGTTCTTC. This codes for CASSVIGGDRGRGEQFF.

The chain uses TRBV19 and TRBJ2-7, with 9 bases that match TRBD1. CDR3 size: 12 residues. Looked up from germline, CDR1 is LNHDA and CDR2 is SQIVND (reference sequence). Trimming at V came to 9 bases and at J to 5 bases, leaving 5 bases not matched to a gene. CDR3 region: CASTQGANEQYF. The CDR3 coding sequence is TGTGCCAGCACACAGGGGGCCAACGAGCAGTACTTC.

This sequence joins TRBV27 and TRBJ2-7; TRBD1 agrees at 9 bases. CDR3 size: 16 residues. V lost 5 bases to trimming and J lost 6 bases; unmatched junction nucleotides: 14. From germline, CDR1 is MNHEY and CDR2 SMNVEV (reference sequence). The CDR3: CASSPLGGQGNGEQYF. The CDR3 DNA sequence: TGTGCCAGCAGTCCCTTGGGGGGACAGGGAAATGGCGAGCAGTACTTC.

The CDR3 bases are TGTGCCAACCGCGGCGGGAGCTACGAGCAGTACTTC. Its protein product is CANRGGSYEQYF. The V call is TRBV6-1, the J call TRBJ2-7; 7 nucleotides line up with TRBD2. The V gene end was trimmed by 10 bases and the J gene end by 3 bases; junction bases not matched to a gene: 6. The CDR3 runs to 12 residues. Germline-derived CDR1 and CDR2 are MNHNS and SASEGT.

This clone came up once. The V gene is TRBV6-4, the J gene TRBJ1-2; D is unclear. Germline CDR1 reads MRHNA; CDR2 reads SNTAGT. Trimming cost V 3 bases and J 7 bases, with 18 bases left between them. This CDR3 has 15 amino acids. CDR3: CASSDRPGGGGGYTF. As DNA, the CDR3 is TGTGCCAGCAGTGATCGGCCCGGAGGAGGAGGTGGCTACACCTTC.

The chain uses TRBV5-1 and TRBJ1-1; D perhaps matches TRBD1 (5 bases). This CDR3 is built from 15 residues. Germline CDR1 and CDR2: SGHRS and YFSETQ. V was pared by 1 base and J by 1 base, with 11 bases between. The chain's CDR3 is CASSLNSGGNTEAFF. The CDR3, as DNA: TGCGCCAGCAGCTTGAATTCGGGGGGGAACACTGAAGCTTTCTTT. The full variable domain, rest sourced from reference TRBV5-1 and TRBJ1-1, is KAGVTQTPRYLIKTRGQQVTLSCSPISGHRSVSWYQQTPGQGLQFLFEYFSETQRNKGNFPGRFSGRQFSNSRSEMNVSTLELGDSALYLCASSLNSGGNTEAFFGQGTRLTVV.

The chain joins TRBV2 to TRBJ1-6, with TRBD1 identical over 7 bases. The length of the CDR3 is 15 residues. Germline loops: CDR1 SNHLY, CDR2 FYNNEI. V was pared by 2 bases and J by 4 bases, with 2 bases of the junction left unmatched. The CDR3 here is CASSERGQYNSPLHF. The CDR3 DNA is TGTGCCAGCAGTGAAAGGGGACAGTATAATTCACCCCTCCACTTT.

The V gene is TRBV5-1, the J gene TRBJ2-1, with TRBD1 as a possible D gene (6 bases). The CDR3 spans 18 residues. Per the germline V gene, CDR1 is SGHRS and CDR2 is YFSETQ. With 0 bases removed from V and 0 bases from J, the gap between germline ends came to 16 bases. CDR3 DNA sequence: TGCGCCAGCAGCTTGGGATACAGGGCGTCGAGCTCCTACAATGAGCAGTTCTTC. It specifies CASSLGYRASSSYNEQFF.

This chain joins TRBV5-6 and TRBJ2-1, with 9 bases lining up with TRBD2. The CDR3 loop spans 15 amino acids. Germline CDR1 and CDR2: SGHDT and YYEEEE. V lost 2 bases and J lost 6; bases outside the gene matches: 6. The CDR3 nucleotides read TGTGCCAGCAGCTTTAGCGGGAGTTCGGTCAATGAGCAGTTCTTC. Protein: CASSFSGSSVNEQFF. The full variable domain, in which reference TRBV5-6 and TRBJ2-1 provide the parts outside the CDR3, is DAGVTQSPTHLIKTRGQQVTLRCSPKSGHDTVSWYQQALGQGPQFIFQYYEEEERQRGNFPDRFSGHQFPNYSSELNVNALLLGDSALYLCASSFSGSSVNEQFFGPGTRLTVL.